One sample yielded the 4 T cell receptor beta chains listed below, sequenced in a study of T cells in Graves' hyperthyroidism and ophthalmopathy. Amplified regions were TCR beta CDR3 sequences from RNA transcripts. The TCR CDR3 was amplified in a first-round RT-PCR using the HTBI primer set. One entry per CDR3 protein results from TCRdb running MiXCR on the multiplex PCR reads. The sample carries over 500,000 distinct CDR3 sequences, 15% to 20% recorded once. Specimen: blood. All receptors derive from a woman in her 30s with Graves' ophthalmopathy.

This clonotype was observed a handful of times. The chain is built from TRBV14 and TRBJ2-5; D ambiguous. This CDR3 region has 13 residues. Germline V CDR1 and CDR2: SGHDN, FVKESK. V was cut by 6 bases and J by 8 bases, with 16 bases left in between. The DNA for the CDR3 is TGTGCCAGCAGTTACTCGGCGCAGGCCACCCAGTACTTC. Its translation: CASSYSAQATQYF.

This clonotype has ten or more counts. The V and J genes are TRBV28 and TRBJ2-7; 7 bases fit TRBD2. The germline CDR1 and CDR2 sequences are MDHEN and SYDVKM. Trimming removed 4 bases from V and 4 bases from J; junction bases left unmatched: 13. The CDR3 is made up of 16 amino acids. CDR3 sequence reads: CASSSFLGPGGYEQYF. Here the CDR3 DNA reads TGTGCCAGCAGTTCCTTTCTTGGGCCGGGAGGATACGAGCAGTACTTC.

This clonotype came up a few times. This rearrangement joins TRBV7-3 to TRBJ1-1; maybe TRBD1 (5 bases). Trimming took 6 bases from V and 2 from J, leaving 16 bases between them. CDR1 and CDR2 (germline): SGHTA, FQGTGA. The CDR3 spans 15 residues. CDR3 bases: TGTGCCAGCAGGCAAACCGGGACCGCTAACACTGAAGCTTTCTTT. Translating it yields CASRQTGTANTEAFF.

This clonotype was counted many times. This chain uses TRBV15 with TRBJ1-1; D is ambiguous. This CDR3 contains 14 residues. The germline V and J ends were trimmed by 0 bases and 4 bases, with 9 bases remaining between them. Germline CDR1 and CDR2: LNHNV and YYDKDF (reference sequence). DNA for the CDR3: TGTGCCACCAGCAGAGAGCTGGCAGGCACTGAAGCTTTCTTT. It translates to CATSRELAGTEAFF.